The present entry profiles one TCR beta chain with its context. V was shortened by 7 bases and J by 0 bases, with 9 bases between the two germline ends. Germline CDR1 reads SQVTM; CDR2 reads ANQGSEA. The CDR3 has 13 amino acids. In the source study's methods: Nucleated cell number was recorded as an estimate derived from reference gene primer amplification. Sequenced by immunoSEQ multiplex PCR; TCRdb stores in-frame clones only, minus some. The V and J calls and clone size were taken over from that table, and D and trimming were inferred from the DNA. The sample has roughly 60,000 clones, about 80% seen once. The data derive from a study of blood T cell repertoires in COVID-19. At the level of the study: The study drew acute and convalescent COVID-19 samples from the United States, Italy and Spain.

Input material: peripheral blood. The V call is TRBV29-1, the J call TRBJ1-4; D not certain. This receptor was taken from a man aged 55 to 70 with acute or convalescent COVID-19. The CDR3: CSATHTTNEKLFF. CDR3 DNA sequence: TGCAGCGCCACACATACAACTAATGAAAAACTGTTTTTT.